This T cell receptor beta chain stems from a study of T cells in Graves' hyperthyroidism and ophthalmopathy. At the level of the study: Peripheral blood was drawn at first diagnosis, prior to all treatment.

Trimming cost V 6 bases and J 0 bases, with 12 bases left between them. The CDR3 loop spans 13 amino acids. Germline-derived CDR1 and CDR2 are DFQATT and SNEGSKA (reference sequence). This clonotype was counted ten times or more. Its antigen is currently unknown. It was RNA transcripts that yielded the amplified TCR beta CDR3 regions. A set of HTBI primers served as the primers for a first-round RT-PCR of the TCR CDR3. TCRdb re-called the multiplex PCR reads with MiXCR, one entry per CDR3 protein. The sample holds 400,000 or so distinct CDR3 sequences, more than 13% seen once. General study points: Blood also showed most of the thyroid clonotypes that were expanded above 0.001. Ophthalmopathy got predicted by the model a median about 6.7 months before its onset.

A patient was excluded if there was uncontrolled infection, other autoimmune disease, pregnancy or lactation. The receptor was derived from a man aged 50 or older with Graves' ophthalmopathy. Sequencing was performed on blood. The genes are TRBV20-1 and TRBJ2-7, with D tentatively TRBD2 (6 bases). The CDR3 reads CSAQRDSSYEQYF. DNA of the CDR3: TGCAGTGCACAGAGGGACTCCTCCTACGAGCAGTACTTC.